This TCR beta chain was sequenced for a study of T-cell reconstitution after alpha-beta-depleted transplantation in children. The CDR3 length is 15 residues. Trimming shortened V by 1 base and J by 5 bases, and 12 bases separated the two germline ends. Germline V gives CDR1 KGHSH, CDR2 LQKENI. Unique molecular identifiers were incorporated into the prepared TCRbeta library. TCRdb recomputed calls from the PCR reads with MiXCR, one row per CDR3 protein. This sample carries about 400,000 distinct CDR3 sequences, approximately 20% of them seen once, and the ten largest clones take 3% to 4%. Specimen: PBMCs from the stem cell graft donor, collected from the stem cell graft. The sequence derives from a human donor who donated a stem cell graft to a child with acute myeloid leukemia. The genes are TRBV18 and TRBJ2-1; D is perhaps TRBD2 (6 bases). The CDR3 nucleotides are TGTGCCAGCTCACCACTTGGGACTTACAACAATGAGCAGTTCTTC. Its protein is CASSPLGTYNNEQFF.